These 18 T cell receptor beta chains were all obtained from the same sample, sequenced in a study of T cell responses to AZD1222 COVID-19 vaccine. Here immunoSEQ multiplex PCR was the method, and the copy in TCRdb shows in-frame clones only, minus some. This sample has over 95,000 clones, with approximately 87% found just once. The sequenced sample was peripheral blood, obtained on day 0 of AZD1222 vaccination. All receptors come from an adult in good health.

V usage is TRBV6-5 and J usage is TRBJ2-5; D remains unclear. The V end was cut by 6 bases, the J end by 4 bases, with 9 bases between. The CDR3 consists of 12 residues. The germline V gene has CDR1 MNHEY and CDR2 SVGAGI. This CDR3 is CASSEVSETQYF. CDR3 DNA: TGTGCCAGCAGCGAGGTATCAGAGACCCAGTACTTC.

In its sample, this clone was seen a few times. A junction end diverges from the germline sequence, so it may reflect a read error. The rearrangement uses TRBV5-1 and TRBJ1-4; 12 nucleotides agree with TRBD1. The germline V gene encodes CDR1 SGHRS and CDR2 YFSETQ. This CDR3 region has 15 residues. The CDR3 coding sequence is TGCGCCAGCAGCGAGGGACAGGGGGCTAACGAAAAACTGTTTTTT. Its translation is CASSEGQGANEKLFF.

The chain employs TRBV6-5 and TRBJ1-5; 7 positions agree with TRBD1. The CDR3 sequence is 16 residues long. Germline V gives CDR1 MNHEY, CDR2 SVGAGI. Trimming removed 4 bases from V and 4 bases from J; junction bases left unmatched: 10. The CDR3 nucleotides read TGTGCCAGCAGTTCCAAAAGGGGGCAGGGGAATCAGCCCCAGCATTTT. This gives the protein CASSSKRGQGNQPQHF.

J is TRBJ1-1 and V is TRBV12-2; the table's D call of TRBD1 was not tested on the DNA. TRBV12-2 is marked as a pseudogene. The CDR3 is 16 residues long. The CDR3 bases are TGTGCAAGTCGCTTAGCCTGGGTGGGCATGAACACTGAAGCTTTCTTT. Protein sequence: CASRLAWVGMNTEAFF.

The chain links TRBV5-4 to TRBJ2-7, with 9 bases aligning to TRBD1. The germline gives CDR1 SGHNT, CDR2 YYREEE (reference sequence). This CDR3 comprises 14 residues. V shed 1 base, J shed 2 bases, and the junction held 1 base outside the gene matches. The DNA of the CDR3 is TGTGCCAGCAGCTTGACAGGGGGCACCTACGAGCAGTACTTC. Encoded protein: CASSLTGGTYEQYF.

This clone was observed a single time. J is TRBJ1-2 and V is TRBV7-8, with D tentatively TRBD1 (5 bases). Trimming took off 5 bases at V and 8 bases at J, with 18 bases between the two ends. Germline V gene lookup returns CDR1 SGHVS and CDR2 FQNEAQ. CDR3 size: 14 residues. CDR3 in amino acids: CASSKEVAGTGYTF. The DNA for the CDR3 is TGTGCCAGCAGCAAGGAGGTGGCAGGGACGGGCTACACCTTC.

This CDR3 is CASSGQAYEQYF. DNA of the CDR3: TGTGCCAGCAGTGGTCAAGCCTACGAGCAGTACTTC. The chain is built from TRBV28 and TRBJ2-7; the D is unclear. The CDR3 covers 12 residues. In germline, CDR1 is MDHEN, CDR2 SYDVKM. Between the trimmed V and J ends, which lost 5 bases and 2 bases, there was a span of 7 bases.

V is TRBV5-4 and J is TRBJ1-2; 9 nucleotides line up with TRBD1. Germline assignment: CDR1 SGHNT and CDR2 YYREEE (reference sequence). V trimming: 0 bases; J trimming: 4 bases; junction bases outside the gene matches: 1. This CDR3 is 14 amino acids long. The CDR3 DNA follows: TGTGCCAGCAGCTTGGTGGGACAGGGCTATGGCTACACCTTC. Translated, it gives CASSLVGQGYGYTF.

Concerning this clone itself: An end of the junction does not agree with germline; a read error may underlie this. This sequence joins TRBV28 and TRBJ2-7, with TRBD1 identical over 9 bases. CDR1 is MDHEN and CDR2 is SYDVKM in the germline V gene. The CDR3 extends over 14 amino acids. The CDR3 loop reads CASREQGAAYEQCF. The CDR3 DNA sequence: TGTGCCAGCAGGGAACAGGGGGCCGCCTACGAGCAGTGCTTC.

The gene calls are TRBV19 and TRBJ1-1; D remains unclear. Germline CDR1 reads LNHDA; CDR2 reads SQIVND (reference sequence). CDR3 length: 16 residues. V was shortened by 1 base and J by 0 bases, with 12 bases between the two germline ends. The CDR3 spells CASSIGGSLMNTEAFF. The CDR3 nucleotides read TGTGCCAGTAGTATAGGAGGGTCTCTTATGAACACTGAAGCTTTCTTT.

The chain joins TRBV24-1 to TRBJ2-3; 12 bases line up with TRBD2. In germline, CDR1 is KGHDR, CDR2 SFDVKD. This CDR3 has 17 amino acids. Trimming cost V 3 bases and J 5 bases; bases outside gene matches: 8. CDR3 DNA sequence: TGTGCCACCAGTGATCCCTCTAGCGGGAGGGCTGTAGATACGCAGTATTTT. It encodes CATSDPSSGRAVDTQYF.

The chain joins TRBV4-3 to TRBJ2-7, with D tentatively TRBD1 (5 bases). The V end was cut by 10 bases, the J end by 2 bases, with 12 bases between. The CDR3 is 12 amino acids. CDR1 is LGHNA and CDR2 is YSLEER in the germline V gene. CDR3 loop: CATRRATYEQYF. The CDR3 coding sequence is TGCGCCACCCGCAGGGCAACCTACGAGCAGTACTTC.

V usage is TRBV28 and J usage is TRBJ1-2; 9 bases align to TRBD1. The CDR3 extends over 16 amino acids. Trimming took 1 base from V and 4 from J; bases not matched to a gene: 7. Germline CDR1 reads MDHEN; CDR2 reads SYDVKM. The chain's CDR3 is CASSLSGRQGVYGYTF. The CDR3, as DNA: TGTGCCAGCAGTTTATCAGGCAGACAGGGGGTCTATGGCTACACCTTC.

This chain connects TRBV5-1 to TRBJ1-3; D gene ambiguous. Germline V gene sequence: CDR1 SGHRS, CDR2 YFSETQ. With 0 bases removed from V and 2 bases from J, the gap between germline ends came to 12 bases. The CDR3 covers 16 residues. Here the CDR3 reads CASSLEAGRTGNTIYF. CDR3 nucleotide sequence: TGCGCCAGCAGCTTGGAGGCCGGGAGGACTGGAAACACCATATATTTT.

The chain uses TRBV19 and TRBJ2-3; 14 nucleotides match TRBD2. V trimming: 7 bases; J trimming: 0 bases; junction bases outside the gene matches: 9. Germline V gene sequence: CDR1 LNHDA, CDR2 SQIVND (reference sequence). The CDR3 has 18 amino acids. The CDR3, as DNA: TGTGCCAGTACCCGACTAGCGGGAGGGCCTGGGAGCACAGATACGCAGTATTTT. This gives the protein CASTRLAGGPGSTDTQYF.

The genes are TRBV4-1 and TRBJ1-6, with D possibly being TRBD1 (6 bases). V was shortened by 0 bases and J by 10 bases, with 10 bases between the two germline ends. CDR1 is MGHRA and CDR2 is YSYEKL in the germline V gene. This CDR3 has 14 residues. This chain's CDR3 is CASSQEQGESPLHF. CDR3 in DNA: TGCGCCAGCAGCCAAGAACAGGGAGAGTCACCCCTCCACTTT.

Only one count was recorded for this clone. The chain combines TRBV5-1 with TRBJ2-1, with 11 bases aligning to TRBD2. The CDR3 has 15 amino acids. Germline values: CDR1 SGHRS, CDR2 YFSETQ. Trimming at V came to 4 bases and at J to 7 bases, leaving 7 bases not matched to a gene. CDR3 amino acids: CASSDGTSGWNEQFF. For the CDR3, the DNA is TGCGCCAGCAGCGACGGGACTAGCGGATGGAATGAGCAGTTCTTC. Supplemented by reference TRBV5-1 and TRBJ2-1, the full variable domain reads KAGVTQTPRYLIKTRGQQVTLSCSPISGHRSVSWYQQTPGQGLQFLFEYFSETQRNKGNFPGRFSGRQFSNSRSEMNVSTLELGDSALYLCASSDGTSGWNEQFFGPGTRLTVL.

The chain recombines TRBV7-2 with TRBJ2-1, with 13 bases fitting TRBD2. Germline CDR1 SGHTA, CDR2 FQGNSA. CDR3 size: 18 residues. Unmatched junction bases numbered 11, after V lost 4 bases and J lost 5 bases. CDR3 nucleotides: TGTGCCAGCAGCTGGATTCGGATAGGGACTAGCGGGAACAATGAGCAGTTCTTC. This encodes CASSWIRIGTSGNNEQFF. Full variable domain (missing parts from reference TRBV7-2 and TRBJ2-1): GAGVSQSPSNKVTEKGKDVELRCDPISGHTALYWYRQSLGQGLEFLIYFQGNSAPDKSGLPSDRFSAERTGGSVSTLTIQRTQQEDSAVYLCASSWIRIGTSGNNEQFFGPGTRLTVL.